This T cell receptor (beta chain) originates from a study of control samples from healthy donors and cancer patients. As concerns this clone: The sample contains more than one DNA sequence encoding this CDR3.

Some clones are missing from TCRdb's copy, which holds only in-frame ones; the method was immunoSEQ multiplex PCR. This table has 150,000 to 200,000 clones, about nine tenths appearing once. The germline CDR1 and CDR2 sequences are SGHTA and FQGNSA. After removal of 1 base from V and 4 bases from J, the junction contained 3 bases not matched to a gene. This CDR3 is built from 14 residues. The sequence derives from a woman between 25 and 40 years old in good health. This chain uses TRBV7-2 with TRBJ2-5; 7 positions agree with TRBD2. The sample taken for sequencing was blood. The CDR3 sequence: CASSLGGGGETQYF. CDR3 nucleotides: TGTGCCAGCAGCTTAGGGGGGGGTGGAGAGACCCAGTACTTC.